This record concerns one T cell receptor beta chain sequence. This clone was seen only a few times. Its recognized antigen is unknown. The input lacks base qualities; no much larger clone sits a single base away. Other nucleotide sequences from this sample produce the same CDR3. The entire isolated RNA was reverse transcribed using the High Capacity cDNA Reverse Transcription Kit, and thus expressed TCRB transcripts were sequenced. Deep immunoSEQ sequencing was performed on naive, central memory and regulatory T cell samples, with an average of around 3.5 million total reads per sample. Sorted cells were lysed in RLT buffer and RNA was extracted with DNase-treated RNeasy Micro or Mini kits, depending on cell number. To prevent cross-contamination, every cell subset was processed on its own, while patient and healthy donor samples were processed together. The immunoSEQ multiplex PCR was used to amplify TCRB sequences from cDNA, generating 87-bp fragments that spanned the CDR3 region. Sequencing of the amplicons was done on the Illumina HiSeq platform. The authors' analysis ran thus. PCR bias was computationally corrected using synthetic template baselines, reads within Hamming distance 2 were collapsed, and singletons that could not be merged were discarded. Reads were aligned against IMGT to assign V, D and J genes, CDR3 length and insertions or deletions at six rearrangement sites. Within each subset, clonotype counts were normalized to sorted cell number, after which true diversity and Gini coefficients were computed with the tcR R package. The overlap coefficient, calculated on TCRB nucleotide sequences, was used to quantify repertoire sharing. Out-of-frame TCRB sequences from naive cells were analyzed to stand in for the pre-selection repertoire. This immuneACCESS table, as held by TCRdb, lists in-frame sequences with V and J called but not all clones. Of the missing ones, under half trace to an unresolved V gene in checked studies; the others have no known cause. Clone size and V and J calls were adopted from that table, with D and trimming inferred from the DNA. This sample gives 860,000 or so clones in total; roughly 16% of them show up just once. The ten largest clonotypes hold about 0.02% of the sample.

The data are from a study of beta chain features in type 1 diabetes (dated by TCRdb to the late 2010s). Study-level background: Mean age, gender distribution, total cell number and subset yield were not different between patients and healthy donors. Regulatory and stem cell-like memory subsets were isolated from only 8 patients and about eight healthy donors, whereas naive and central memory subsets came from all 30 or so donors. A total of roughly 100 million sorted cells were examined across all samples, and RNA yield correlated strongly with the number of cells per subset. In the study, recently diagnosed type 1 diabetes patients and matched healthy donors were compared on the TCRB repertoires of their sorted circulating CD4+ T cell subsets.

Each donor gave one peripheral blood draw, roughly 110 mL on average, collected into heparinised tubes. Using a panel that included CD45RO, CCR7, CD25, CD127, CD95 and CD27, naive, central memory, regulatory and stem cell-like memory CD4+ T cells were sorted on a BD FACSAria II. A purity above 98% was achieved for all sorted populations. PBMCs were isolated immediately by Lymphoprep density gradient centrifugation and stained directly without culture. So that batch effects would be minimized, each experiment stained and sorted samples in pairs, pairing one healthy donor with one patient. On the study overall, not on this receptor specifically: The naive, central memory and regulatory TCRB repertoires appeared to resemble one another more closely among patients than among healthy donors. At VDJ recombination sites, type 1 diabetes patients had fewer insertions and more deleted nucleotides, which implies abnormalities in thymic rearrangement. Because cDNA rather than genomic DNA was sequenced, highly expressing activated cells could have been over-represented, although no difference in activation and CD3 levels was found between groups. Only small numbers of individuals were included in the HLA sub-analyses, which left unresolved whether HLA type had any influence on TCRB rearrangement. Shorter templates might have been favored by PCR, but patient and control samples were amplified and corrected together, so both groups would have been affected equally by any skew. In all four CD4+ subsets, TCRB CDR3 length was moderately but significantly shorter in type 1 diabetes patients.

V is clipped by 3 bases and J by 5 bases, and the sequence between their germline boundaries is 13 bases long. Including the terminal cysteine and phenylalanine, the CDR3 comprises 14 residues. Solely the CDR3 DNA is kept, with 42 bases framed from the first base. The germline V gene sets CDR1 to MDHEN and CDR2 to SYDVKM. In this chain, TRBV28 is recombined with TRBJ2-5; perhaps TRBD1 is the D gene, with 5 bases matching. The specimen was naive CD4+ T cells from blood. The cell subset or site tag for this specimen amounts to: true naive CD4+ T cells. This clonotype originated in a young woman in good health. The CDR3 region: CASSFQGARETQYF. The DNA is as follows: TGTGCCAGCAGTTTTCAGGGCGCGCGGGAGACCCAGTACTTC.